The TCR beta chain described here comes from a study of regulatory T cells in long-lasting Graves disease (TCRdb year 2021). At the level of the whole study: Persistent Graves' disease meant more than 5 years of antithyroid drug treatment with TSH receptor autoantibodies that stayed positive. Patients with persistent Graves' disease were compared with patients with newly diagnosed Graves' disease using TCR sequencing and RNA sequencing of peripheral blood. The study took place in China and was registered as a clinical trial. TCR sequencing covered around 13 persistent and 20 or so newly diagnosed Graves' disease patients, some 33 samples in total. On average, persistent Graves' disease patients in the clinical cohort had been on antithyroid drugs for about 9.3 years. What the authors observed across the whole study: Only the TCR beta chain was sequenced and analyzed. Because the primary lesion, thyroid tissue, could not be accessed, the study looked at peripheral blood alone. Compared with newly diagnosed patients, persistent Graves' disease patients had lower TCR Shannon entropy and fewer highly expanded clones, which suggests clonal expansion. The authors noted that the small sample size was a limitation that may lower accuracy. More public clonotypes were shared among persistent patients (roughly 2,700) than among newly diagnosed patients (more than 900).

Library method: multiplex PCR. TCRdb names Illumina HiSeq 4000 as the instrument used. CDR3 regions were amplified by Arm-PCR with iRepertoire HTBI primers to construct TCR beta libraries. Gel purification was performed on PCR products prior to sequencing. As for the authors' bioinformatics: Gene usage analysis of CDR3 amino acid clonotypes used the approximately 56 TRBV and around 14 TRBJ segments found across samples. COPE and FqMerger were used to merge filtered high-quality paired reads into contigs. Contigs were aligned with BLAST to IMGT TRBV, TRBD and TRBJ reference genes, and CDR3 was defined per IMGT. Highly expanded clones were defined as clonotypes with a frequency above 0.1%. Repertoire diversity was measured by Shannon entropy, and V-J evenness by the Gini coefficient. A clonotype was considered public if more than one individual shared it. In-frame beta chains were kept once TCRdb had trimmed the public reads at Q25 with fastp and called clones with MiXCR. Each CDR3 protein appears once, grouped with its most common genes and DNA. These V and J calls derive from TCRdb rather than the authors' analysis. Recorded for this sample are about 660,000 distinct CDR3 sequences; about 32% of them occurred a single time. About two fifths of the sample is in the top ten clones.

Turning to this clonotype: Its antigen is unknown. There are no base qualities to consult, and no much larger clone falls within one base.

The time point tag for this specimen amounts to: persistent/refractory GD, antithyroid drugs over 5 years with positive TRAb. For both TCR sequencing and RNA sequencing, RNA was extracted from PBMCs using TRIzol. Graves' disease was diagnosed according to American Thyroid Association guidelines. The patients came from an endocrinology department in Xi'an, China. Each patient gave approximately 9 milliliters of peripheral blood, collected in an EDTA anticoagulant tube. Ficoll Paque Plus density gradient separation was used to isolate PBMCs, and no further T cell sorting was performed. An Agilent 2100 Bioanalyzer and agarose gel were used to check RNA quality, and a NanoDrop 2000 was used to measure RNA concentration. The source of this sequence is a female donor with Graves disease. The source was peripheral blood mononuclear cells (PBMCs), collected when the disease was refractory, from a patient treated with antithyroid drugs.

The CDR3 is CASSLRSYNSPLHF. Here is the DNA: TGTGCCAGCAGCTTGAGGAGTTATAATTCACCCCTCCACTTT. The chain couples TRBV7-3 to TRBJ1-6; too little of a D gene remains to name it. Taken from the germline V gene, the CDR1 and CDR2 loops are SGHTA and FQGTGA. A distance of 7 bases separates the germline ends of V and J, which lose 3 bases and 4 bases respectively. From the cysteine up to the phenylalanine, the CDR3 has a length of 14 residues. The only DNA kept is the CDR3, 42 bases in frame from the first base.